Listed below are T cell receptor delta chains from one sample, sequenced in a study of γδ T cells in repeated Plasmodium falciparum infection. TCRdb called clones anew from the multiplex PCR reads with CATT. The profile covers around 82,000 delta-chain clones, with roughly 1.4% appearing a single time and more than 7% taken by the ten largest. The sequencing sample was made of gamma-delta T cells from blood. These TCRs come from a pool of human donors (malaria-infected and uninfected, not separated). The CDR3 runs from the conserved cysteine through the conserved F or W. Each record gives: D gene, clone size, V gene, J gene, CDR3 DNA, CDR3 protein. The D gene is left open where the match is weak. Some rows mark clone size as missing; the rest say once, few, many or name a class of expanded clone.

TRDD3,many,TRDV1,TRDJ1,TGTGCTCTTGGGGAACATGGGGTCCTGGGGGATACTTGGACGGATTACACCGATAAACTCATCTTT,CALGEHGVLGDTWTDYTDKLIF
TRDD3,many,TRDV2,TRDJ1,TGTGCCTGTGACACGTTACCCTTGGGGGATACGCGGACAGGGGTCGATAAACTCATCTTT,CACDTLPLGDTRTGVDKLIF
TRDD3,many,TRDV2,TRDJ3,TGTGCCTGTGACACCGCGGAGGACTGGGGGGCGAGCTCCTGGGACACCCGACAGATGTTTTTC,CACDTAEDWGASSWDTRQMFF
TRDD3,medium-sized,TRDV2,TRDJ1,TGTGCCTGTGTCAGTGTGGCTGGGGGATCTAGTCAAACCGATAAACTCATCTTT,CACVSVAGGSSQTDKLIF
TRDD3,many,TRDV1,TRDJ1,TGTGCTCTTGGGGAACTCTGCTTAAGACCCTTAACTGGGGGCGATTTAAAACTCATCTTT,CALGELCLRPLTGGDLKLIF
.,medium-sized,TRDV2,TRDJ1,TGTGCCTGTGAGAGGCCTTCCCCTCACGATAAACTCATCTTT,CACERPSPHDKLIF
TRDD3,many,TRDV1,TRDJ1,TGTGCTCTTGGGGATCTTGGCCTTCCTACGAATCGGTACTGGGGGATAACCCCGGACACCGATAAACTCATCTTT,CALGDLGLPTNRYWGITPDTDKLIF
.,many,TRDV2,TRDJ3,TGTGCCTGTGACACTGGCCTACGTGAAGGGATCTTCGCCTGGGACACCCGACAGATGTTTTTC,CACDTGLREGIFAWDTRQMFF
TRDD3,many,TRDV1,TRDJ1,TGTGCTCTTGGGGATGACCTACCTGGGGATACCGTTAGGGTCACCGATAAACTCATCTTT,CALGDDLPGDTVRVTDKLIF
TRDD3,many,TRDV3,TRDJ1,TGTGCCTCCTGGGGGATACGAACTAACACCGATAAACTCATCTTT,CASWGIRTNTDKLIF
.,many,TRDV1,TRDJ1,TGTGCTCTTGGGGAATACCCCTGGAGGATGATAGGGGGGTACACCGATAAACTCATCTTT,CALGEYPWRMIGGYTDKLIF
TRDD3,many,TRDV1,TRDJ1,TGTGCTCTTGGGGCTTCCTCATACTGGGGGATAAAGTACACCGATAAACTCATCTTT,CALGASSYWGIKYTDKLIF
TRDD3,many,TRDV2,TRDJ3,TGTGCCTGTGACACCGTACTGGGGGACACCCAGAGCTCCTGGGACACCCGACAGATGTTTTTC,CACDTVLGDTQSSWDTRQMFF
TRDD3,.,TRDV1,TRDJ1,TGTGCTCTTGGGGAATACCTCCTTCCGCACCCGTACTGGGGGATATACGATAATTTCATCTTT,CALGEYLLPHPYWGIYDNFIF
TRDD3,many,TRDV1,TRDJ1,TGTGCTCTTGGGCCACCTCCTACTGGGGGCCCCAAGCTCATCTTT,CALGPPPTGGPKLIF
TRDD3,many,TRDV1,TRDJ2,TGTGCTCTTGGGTCATACTGGGGGGTAGCTTTGACAGCACAACTCTTCTTT,CALGSYWGVALTAQLFF
TRDD3,many,TRDV1,TRDJ1,TGTGCTCTTGGGGATCCTCTCTTTACTGGGGATGGAGGGCTCATCTTT,CALGDPLFTGDGGLIF
TRDD3,medium-sized,TRDV2,TRDJ1,TGTGCCTGTGACACTTTTACTGGGGGATACGCGGTCTATAAACTCATCTTT,CACDTFTGGYAVYKLIF
.,many,TRDV1,TRDJ1,TGTGCTCTTGGGGTCTTCCGCTTCCTGCCGAATCGACATAAACTCATCTTT,CALGVFRFLPNRHKLIF
TRDD3,many,TRDV1,TRDJ1,TGTGCTCTTGGGGAACCTGGGGGATACAGTGGTACCGATAAACTCATCTTT,CALGEPGGYSGTDKLIF
TRDD3,many,TRDV1,TRDJ1,TGTGCTCTTGGGGAACTGGGGGATTTATACACCGATAAACTCATCTTT,CALGELGDLYTDKLIF
.,many,TRDV1,TRDJ1,TGTGCTCTTGGGGAACTTCGGGGTGCCACCGATAAACTCATCTTT,CALGELRGATDKLIF
TRDD3,many,TRDV2,TRDJ3,TGTGCCTGTGACTTGGTACTGGGGGATACGCATCTGACCTGGGACACCCGACAGATGTTTTTC,CACDLVLGDTHLTWDTRQMFF
TRDD3,many,TRDV1,TRDJ1,TGTGCTCTTGGGGAAGGAGTAGGGGGATACGATAGAGATAAACTCATCTTT,CALGEGVGGYDRDKLIF
.,many,TRDV2,TRDJ1,TGTGCCTGTGACACCGTGGGGGGTAGAACCGATAAACTCATCTTT,CACDTVGGRTDKLIF
TRDD3,few,TRDV1,TRDJ1,TGTGCTCTTGGGGAGTTCCCACTGGGGGATATATATAAACTCATCTTT,CALGEFPLGDIYKLIF
TRDD3,many,TRDV1,TRDJ1,TGTGCTCTTGGGGAACTGGGCCCCTGGGGGTACCCGCTTACTACTGGGGGATACGAGACCGATAAACTCATCTTT,CALGELGPWGYPLTTGGYETDKLIF
TRDD3,many,TRDV1,TRDJ1,TGTGCTCTTGGGGGATTTCCTTGGTGGGGGATACACAACACCGATAAACTCATCTTT,CALGGFPWWGIHNTDKLIF
.,many,TRDV1,TRDJ1,TGTGCTCTTGGGGAAGATGCAGGGGGCCCTAAACTCATCTTT,CALGEDAGGPKLIF
TRDD3,many,TRDV1,TRDJ1,TGTGCTCTTGGGGAACCAGGCCCCTCCAATACTGGGGCATCTAGTGAGGCCGATAAACTCATCTTT,CALGEPGPSNTGASSEADKLIF
.,many,TRDV1,TRDJ1,TGTGCTCTTGGGGAACTTCGGCTCCCGGCATTCTGGGTTGGAACCGATAAACTCATCTTT,CALGELRLPAFWVGTDKLIF
TRDD3,many,TRDV1,TRDJ1,TGTGCTCTTGGGGAAGGTCCGACTCCACAAGCTGGGGGATCTCAAATAAAGACCGATAAACTCATCTTT,CALGEGPTPQAGGSQIKTDKLIF
TRDD3,many,TRDV1,TRDJ1,TGTGCTCTTGGGGAACTACCCCTAAGGTGTGATGTACTGGGGGATATATGCGTGTACACCGATAAACTCATCTTT,CALGELPLRCDVLGDICVYTDKLIF
.,medium-sized,TRDV2,TRDJ1,TGTGCCTGTGACCCCCTGGTCCTTTACACCGATAAACTCATCTTT,CACDPLVLYTDKLIF
TRDD3,many,TRDV3,TRDJ1,TGTGCCTTTGGTGCAATTTCCTACGGGGGATACGCGGGCTACACCGATAAACTCATCTTT,CAFGAISYGGYAGYTDKLIF
TRDD3,medium-sized,TRDV2,TRDJ2,TGTGCCTGTGACAACTGGGGGATGACAGCACAACTCTTCTTT,CACDNWGMTAQLFF
TRDD3,many,TRDV1,TRDJ1,TGTGCTCTTGGGGAACTGCTGGGGATACACTTTCCGACCGATAAACTCATCTTT,CALGELLGIHFPTDKLIF
.,medium-sized,TRDV1,TRDJ1,TGTGCTCTTGGGGAACTAAAAGGGGACACCGATAAACTCATCTTT,CALGELKGDTDKLIF
TRDD3,few,TRDV3,TRDJ1,TGTGCCTTTAGGTGGGGGACCCTCGATACCGATAAACTCATCTTT,CAFRWGTLDTDKLIF
TRDD3,medium-sized,TRDV1,TRDJ1,TGTGCTCTTGGGGCTCTAGTGTCCCCACCATACTGGGGGATAGATGGCGCCGATAAACTCATCTTT,CALGALVSPPYWGIDGADKLIF
TRDD3,many,TRDV2,TRDJ1,TGTGCCTGTGACACCGAATTTATGTATACTGGGGGACGAAACTTGTACACCGATAAACTCATCTTT,CACDTEFMYTGGRNLYTDKLIF
TRDD3,medium-sized,TRDV2,TRDJ1,TGTGCCTGTGACTCTTACTGGGGATCAATAGGTAAACTCATCTTT,CACDSYWGSIGKLIF
.,many,TRDV2,TRDJ1,TGTGCCTGTGACCACGTAGAGGAAAGAGAAGGGAACACCGATAAACTCATCTTT,CACDHVEEREGNTDKLIF
TRDD3,many,TRDV1,TRDJ1,TGTGCTCTTGGGCCCCCGGATATCCGACTGGGGGATACGTTTTACACCGATAAACTCATCTTT,CALGPPDIRLGDTFYTDKLIF
TRDD3,many,TRDV1,TRDJ1,TGTGCTCTTGGGGAACTTCCCTCGCGAGCTTCTGGGGGATATGGGGATAAACTCATCTTT,CALGELPSRASGGYGDKLIF
TRDD3,many,TRDV1,TRDJ1,TGTGCTCTTGGGGAACTAGGGATATTCCCTGTACTGGGGGATACCGATAAACTCATCTTT,CALGELGIFPVLGDTDKLIF
.,medium-sized,TRDV2,TRDJ1,TGTGCCTGTGACGGGGTGTCCGGGGGGTTAAACACCGATAAACTCATCTTT,CACDGVSGGLNTDKLIF
.,many,TRDV1,TRDJ1,TGTGCTCTTGGGGAACTCCCTATGGTCGATAAACTCATCTTT,CALGELPMVDKLIF
TRDD3,many,TRDV2,TRDJ1,TGTGCCTGTGACACCTACTGGGGGGACCCGAGAGGCCCCCGAAAGGACACCGATAAACTCATCTTT,CACDTYWGDPRGPRKDTDKLIF
.,many,TRDV1,TRDJ1,TGTGCTCTTGGGGAACCAATTACGGGGTACACCGATAAACTCATCTTT,CALGEPITGYTDKLIF
.,many,TRDV1,TRDJ2,TGTGCTCTTGGGGAAACTGCGCCTACCGGGGCTTCGACAGCACAACTCTTCTTT,CALGETAPTGASTAQLFF
TRDD3,many,TRDV1,TRDJ1,TGTGCTCTTGGGGAACTGTACTGGGGGATTGAGGACACCGATAAACTCATCTTT,CALGELYWGIEDTDKLIF
TRDD3,medium-sized,TRDV2,TRDJ3,TGTGCCTGTGACGTACTGGGGACCCACCCCGGCACCCGACAGATGTTTTTC,CACDVLGTHPGTRQMFF
TRDD3,many,TRDV1,TRDJ1,TGTGCTCTTGGGGAGCGGGCCCACGGACGACTTATCCAGAAGATAAGGGGGATACTCGACAGGTATAAACTCATCTTT,CALGERAHGRLIQKIRGILDRYKLIF
.,many,TRDV1,TRDJ3,TGTGCTCTTGGGGAACTTAGTCGTCATGAGGGGCTTAGCTCCTGGGACACCCGACAGATGTTTTTC,CALGELSRHEGLSSWDTRQMFF
TRDD3,.,TRDV1,TRDJ1,TGTGCTCTTGGCTGCAGCCTTCTTTACTGGGGGAGAACCGATAAACTCATCTTT,CALGCSLLYWGRTDKLIF
.,.,TRDV1,TRDJ1,TGTGCTCTTGTGGTTGCGATACTTAAAACCATCCCGTACACCGATAAACTCATCTTT,CALVVAILKTIPYTDKLIF
.,many,TRDV1,TRDJ1,TGTGCTCTTGGGTCTACTACGTTAACCGCGTCCCCGTACACCGATAAACTCATCTTT,CALGSTTLTASPYTDKLIF
TRDD3,many,TRDV1,TRDJ1,TGTGCTCTTGGGGGATCCTACTGGGGGATACTGGCCGATAAACTCATCTTT,CALGGSYWGILADKLIF
TRDD3,many,TRDV1,TRDJ1,TGTGCTCTTGGGGTTCCAGTGGGGGATACCCCGTACACCGATAAACTCATCTTT,CALGVPVGDTPYTDKLIF